These 21 T cell receptor beta chains share one sample of origin, sequenced in a study of regulatory and conventional T cells in RAG deficiency. Measured with immunoSEQ multiplex PCR; TCRdb has only the in-frame clones, and not every one. The sample carries 25,000 to 35,000 clones, 85% to 90% recorded once. These data were also reused for a study on regulatory T cells. That report notes: The primer mix had 52 TRBV and 13 TRBJ primers.

Sequenced input: CD8+ T cells sorted from blood. These receptors all come from a human donor in good health.

The chain recombines TRBV6-1 with TRBJ2-5; tentatively, D is TRBD1 (5 bases). Trimming stripped 3 bases from V and 1 base from J, with 15 bases between. This CDR3 is built from 16 residues. Per germline, CDR1 MNHNS and CDR2 SASEGT. CDR3 residues: CASSDPREVGQETQYF. The DNA of the CDR3 is TGTGCCAGCAGTGACCCCAGGGAAGTAGGCCAAGAGACCCAGTACTTC.

This chain uses TRBV28 with TRBJ1-5, with TRBD1 matching 9 bases. The CDR3 runs to 14 residues. The germline V gene has CDR1 MDHEN and CDR2 SYDVKM. The junction had 7 bases not matched to a gene; V was cut back by 7 bases and J by 6 bases. The CDR3 nucleotides are TGTGCCAGCACCGAGACAGGGGGTGGTCAGCCCCAGCATTTT. It specifies CASTETGGGQPQHF.

The chain joins TRBV9 to TRBJ2-1; tentatively, D is TRBD2 (10 bases). Germline V gene lookup returns CDR1 SGDLS and CDR2 YYNGEE. The V gene lost 4 bases and the J gene lost 2 bases, with 25 bases spanning the gap. This CDR3 is 19 amino acids long. CDR3 nucleotides: TGTGCCAGCAGCTCCACAGGGGGCAGCGGGAGGGGGACCTACAATGAGCAGTTCTTC. Translated, it gives CASSSTGGSGRGTYNEQFF.

The rearrangement joins TRBV11-2 to TRBJ1-4; TRBD1 is a possible D gene (6 bases). The V gene's germline CDR1 is SGHAT and CDR2 FQNNGV. The CDR3 is made up of 15 amino acids. V lost 4 bases and J lost 6, with 15 bases in between. This CDR3 is CASSSSGESHEKLFF. The CDR3, as DNA: TGTGCCAGCAGCTCCTCAGGGGAATCCCATGAAAAACTGTTTTTT.

The rearrangement links TRBV19 to TRBJ2-1, with TRBD1 matching 8 bases. J gave up 7 bases and V 5 bases, and 10 bases lay outside the gene matches. Germline assignment: CDR1 LNHDA and CDR2 SQIVND (reference sequence). The CDR3 has 15 amino acids. CDR3 DNA: TGTGCCAGTAGTGAGACAGGGGAAGGGTGGAATGAGCAGTTCTTC. Protein sequence: CASSETGEGWNEQFF.

The chain carries TRBV7-9 and TRBJ2-1; the D gene is possibly TRBD2 (6 bases). V gave up 1 base and J gave up 6 bases, with 10 bases separating them. CDR1 SEHNR and CDR2 FQNEAQ come from the germline V gene (reference sequence). The CDR3 sequence is 14 residues long. The CDR3: CASSLGGLVNEQFF. The CDR3 DNA reads as TGTGCCAGCAGCTTAGGGGGACTCGTCAATGAGCAGTTCTTC.

This clone was recorded once. The chain carries TRBV30 and TRBJ2-7; TRBD2 matches 8 bases. Germline-derived CDR1 and CDR2 are GTSNPN and SVGIG (reference sequence). The CDR3 has 17 amino acids. The V segment lost 0 bases and the J segment 0 bases; nucleotides outside the gene matches: 10. CDR3 sequence reads: CAWSVPGLARPSYEQYF. The DNA for the CDR3 is TGTGCCTGGAGTGTCCCCGGACTAGCCCGACCCTCCTACGAGCAGTACTTC.

V usage is TRBV11-2 and J usage is TRBJ2-7; D may match TRBD1 or TRBD2 (5 bases each). The CDR3 runs to 15 residues. Trimming left V 4 bases short and J 3 bases short, with 16 bases between. Germline V gives CDR1 SGHAT, CDR2 FQNNGV. CDR3 region: CASSSPGPQGYEQYF. The CDR3 coding sequence is TGTGCCAGCAGCTCACCGGGACCCCAAGGCTACGAGCAGTACTTC.

The J gene is TRBJ1-1, the V gene TRBV19, with no clear D. V lost 6 bases to trimming and J lost 10 bases, with 15 bases between them. Germline V gene lookup returns CDR1 LNHDA and CDR2 SQIVND (reference sequence). The CDR3 totals 12 residues. CDR3 in DNA: TGTGCCAGTAGGTCGAATGGATTTGGAGCTTTCTTT. Amino acid sequence: CASRSNGFGAFF.

The chain links TRBV27 to TRBJ1-1; 11 bases are shared with TRBD1. Trimming took 3 bases from V and 4 from J; bases not matched to a gene: 10. Germline loops: CDR1 MNHEY, CDR2 SMNVEV (reference sequence). This CDR3 comprises 17 residues. CDR3 protein: CASSFNYRTGGLTEAFF. CDR3 coding DNA: TGTGCCAGCAGTTTCAATTACCGGACAGGGGGCCTCACTGAAGCTTTCTTT.

CDR3 loop: CASSLSDVHEQYF. The CDR3 DNA sequence: TGTGCCAGCAGTTTATCGGACGTTCACGAGCAGTACTTC. The chain joins TRBV27 to TRBJ2-7; D is uncertain. The germline V gene encodes CDR1 MNHEY and CDR2 SMNVEV (reference sequence). V lost 0 bases and J lost 5, with 8 bases in between. The CDR3 is 13 residues long.

The chain has TRBV7-9 and TRBJ2-3; D may be TRBD2 (5 bases). Deletions cut 5 bases from V and 0 bases from J, with 12 bases between. Germline CDR1 SEHNR, CDR2 FQNEAQ (reference sequence). The CDR3 loop spans 15 amino acids. CDR3 protein: CASSPRVYSTDTQYF. In DNA form, the CDR3 reads TGTGCCAGCAGCCCGCGGGTTTATAGCACAGATACGCAGTATTTT.

The rearrangement links TRBV29-1 to TRBJ1-1, with TRBD1 matching 7 bases. CDR1 SQVTM and CDR2 ANQGSEA come from the germline V gene. With V trimmed by 0 bases and J by 1 base, 5 bases remained unmatched. CDR3 length equals 15 residues. The CDR3 bases are TGCAGCGTTGAAGAGGAGACAGGGTGGAACACTGAAGCTTTCTTT. Translated: CSVEEETGWNTEAFF.

This chain connects TRBV4-1 to TRBJ2-1, with D unresolved. Germline V gene data show CDR1 as MGHRA and CDR2 as YSYEKL. Trimming pared 6 bases from V and 0 bases from J, leaving 12 bases between. The CDR3 contains 15 residues. The CDR3 here is CASRPDLSSYNEQFF. The CDR3 DNA reads TGCGCCAGCAGACCAGACTTAAGCTCCTACAATGAGCAGTTCTTC.

The CDR3 sequence is CATRQGAYEQYF. DNA for the CDR3: TGTGCCACCAGACAGGGAGCCTACGAGCAGTACTTC. The J gene is TRBJ2-7, the V gene TRBV6-1; 7 bases are a match to TRBD1. The V gene's germline CDR1 is MNHNS and CDR2 SASEGT. The CDR3 has 12 amino acids. V shed 10 bases and J 2 bases; nucleotides not matched to a gene: 5.

The chain recombines TRBV6-1 with TRBJ2-3; D is uncertain. The germline V gene encodes CDR1 MNHNS and CDR2 SASEGT. The CDR3 is 16 amino acids. The V end lost 1 base, the J end lost 4 bases, and 15 bases lay between the germline ends. The CDR3 DNA follows: TGTGCCAGCAGTGAAGAGGACCCCCGAGGTCCAGATACGCAGTATTTT. Translated, it gives CASSEEDPRGPDTQYF.

With respect to this clone: The junction does not match germline at one end; this may be a read error. This rearrangement joins TRBV7-3 to TRBJ1-1; D perhaps matches TRBD1 (6 bases). The V gene's germline CDR1 is SGHTA and CDR2 FQGTGA. This CDR3 has 13 residues. CDR3 nucleotides: TGTGCCAGCAGCCTAACAGGGAGCACTGAAGCTTTCTTT. Protein: CASSLTGSTEAFF.

The chain uses TRBV7-9 and TRBJ2-5, with 12 bases identical to TRBD2. The CDR3 extends over 15 amino acids. From germline, CDR1 is SEHNR and CDR2 FQNEAQ (reference sequence). The ends lost 5 bases at V and 4 bases at J; junction bases unmatched: 5. CDR3 nucleotide sequence: TGTGCCAGCAGCCGGACTAGCGGGATAGGAGAGACCCAGTACTTC. Translating gives CASSRTSGIGETQYF.

This clone has a handful of counts. The chain uses TRBV6-1 and TRBJ1-5; no reliable D call. CDR3 length: 14 residues. The germline V gene encodes CDR1 MNHNS and CDR2 SASEGT. Trimming shortened V by 0 bases and J by 4 bases, and 7 bases separated the two germline ends. CDR3 sequence (DNA): TGTGCCAGCAGTGAAGCCTCCCCTAATCAGCCCCAGCATTTT. Translation gives CASSEASPNQPQHF.

The genes are TRBV9 and TRBJ2-5; TRBD1 aligns across 9 bases. J lost 11 bases, V lost 0 bases, and 14 bases had no gene match. Germline-derived CDR1 and CDR2 are SGDLS and YYNGEE. CDR3 length: 16 residues. CDR3 protein: CASSVGTGVSSVEQYF. DNA of the CDR3: TGTGCCAGCAGCGTAGGGACAGGGGTATCCTCTGTGGAGCAGTACTTC.

The chain recombines TRBV7-8 with TRBJ2-2, with TRBD2 matching over 8 bases. The CDR3 is 18 residues long. Germline assignment: CDR1 SGHVS and CDR2 FQNEAQ. The ends lost 0 bases at V and 3 bases at J; junction bases unmatched: 9. Here the CDR3 reads CASSLALPLAADTGELFF. The CDR3 DNA follows: TGTGCCAGCAGCTTAGCCTTACCACTAGCGGCGGACACCGGGGAGCTGTTTTTT.